The 15 T cell receptor beta chains reported below all come from one sample, sequenced in a study of read filtering for tumor transcriptome and immune sequencing. From roughly 390 ng of RNA, a library with molecular barcoded alpha/delta and beta/gamma adaptors was made. TCRdb passed the reads through MiXCR, listing each CDR3 protein once. This table holds 50,000 to 65,000 distinct CDR3 sequences, about 19% found once. Sequenced material: a population of CD138-negative cells sorted from bone marrow. The receptors stem from a donor over 35 with multiple myeloma.

A remark on this clonotype: This could be a read error, since a much larger clone is one nucleotide away. This likely comes from a read error, as the CDR3 has no conserved phenylalanine or tryptophan at its end. The chain is built from TRBV6-2 or TRBV6-3 and TRBJ1-5, with D possibly matching TRBD1 (6 bases). This CDR3 comprises 16 residues. The germline V gene encodes CDR1 MNHEY and CDR2 SVGEGT. V was shortened by 0 bases and J by 4 bases, with 13 bases between the two germline ends. CDR3 protein: CASSYSGRGVNQPQHS. DNA of the CDR3: TGTGCCAGCAGTTACTCGGGAAGGGGGGTAAATCAGCCCCAGCATTCT.

This clonotype occurred many times. The chain carries TRBV2 and TRBJ1-6; unclear D gene. CDR3 size: 12 residues. Germline V CDR1 and CDR2: SNHLY, FYNNEI. The V end lost 7 bases, the J end lost 8 bases, and 9 bases lay between the germline ends. DNA for the CDR3: TGTGCCAGCACTGCAGAGTATTCACCCCTCCACTTT. Translated, it gives CASTAEYSPLHF.

In this sample, this clonotype turned up a few times. The rearrangement links TRBV2 to TRBJ2-5; perhaps TRBD1 as D (6 bases). CDR1 is SNHLY and CDR2 is FYNNEI in the germline V gene. This CDR3 has 17 residues. Trimming removed 5 bases at V and 5 bases at J, with 24 bases between. The CDR3 loop is CASSTPPGRGPEETQYF. The CDR3 nucleotides read TGTGCCAGCAGTACCCCCCCGGGCAGGGGACCAGAGGAGACCCAGTACTTC.

This clonotype was counted at least ten times. The V and J genes are TRBV5-1 and TRBJ1-1, with a possible D match to TRBD1 (5 bases). Between the trimmed V and J ends, which lost 4 bases and 4 bases, there was a span of 11 bases. This CDR3 is built from 13 residues. Germline V CDR1 and CDR2: SGHRS, YFSETQ. CDR3 sequence: CASSLRGGTEAFF. In nucleotides, the CDR3 is TGCGCCAGCAGCCTGCGTGGGGGCACTGAAGCTTTCTTT.

This clonotype has at least ten counts. This chain links TRBV7-9 with TRBJ2-7, with D possibly TRBD2 on 5 matching bases. This CDR3 comprises 13 residues. With 1 base removed from V and 7 bases from J, the gap between germline ends came to 11 bases. CDR1 is SEHNR and CDR2 is FQNEAQ in the germline V gene (reference sequence). The CDR3 spells CASSLGAGGEQYF. CDR3 in DNA: TGTGCCAGCAGCTTAGGAGCAGGCGGGGAGCAGTACTTC.

Ten or more counts support this clonotype. CDR3 protein: CARSSGQGTYEQYF. The CDR3 DNA sequence: TGTGCCAGGAGTTCCGGACAGGGGACCTACGAGCAGTACTTC. The chain combines TRBV7-3 with TRBJ2-7, with TRBD1 matching 9 bases. Germline trimming cut 9 bases from V and 2 bases from J; bases unmatched to any gene: 8. The length of the CDR3 is 14 residues. Germline CDR1 and CDR2: SGHTA and FQGTGA.

This clonotype was seen at least ten times. The rearrangement links TRBV6-5 to TRBJ2-5; TRBD2 matches at 8 bases. J gave up 2 bases and V 0 bases, and 2 bases lay outside the gene matches. The germline V gene has CDR1 MNHEY and CDR2 SVGAGI. There are 15 residues in the CDR3. The CDR3 loop reads CASSYSAGGQETQYF. CDR3 coding DNA: TGTGCCAGCAGTTACTCGGCGGGGGGACAAGAGACCCAGTACTTC.

As concerns this clonotype: The junction differs from germline at one of its ends, possibly a read error. The V gene is TRBV15, the J gene TRBJ2-7; 11 nucleotides agree with TRBD1. Germline values: CDR1 LNHNV, CDR2 YYDKDF (reference sequence). The CDR3 covers 16 residues. DNA for the CDR3: TGTGCCACCGGCAGAGGTCCCGGGACAGGGGGTAGCGAGCAGTACTTC. It is translated as CATGRGPGTGGSEQYF.

In this sample, this clonotype turned up a few times. This clone may be a read error of a much larger clone one base away. J is TRBJ2-6 and V is TRBV28; 7 bases align to TRBD2. Germline CDR1 is MDHEN and CDR2 is SYDVKM. This CDR3 spans 17 amino acids. Here the CDR3 DNA reads TGTGCCAGCGGTTTACCGGGAGGTGGGTCTGGGGCCAACGTCCTGACTTTC. The encoded protein is CASGLPGGGSGANVLTF. Drawing the rest from reference TRBV28 and TRBJ2-6, the complete variable domain is DVKVTQSSRYLVKRTGEKVFLECVQDMDHENMFWYRQDPGLGLRLIYFSYDVKMKEKGDIPEGYSVSREKKERFSLILESASTNQTSMYLCASGLPGGGSGANVLTFGAGSRLTVL.

The chain combines TRBV20-1 with TRBJ2-3; D perhaps matches TRBD1 (6 bases). This CDR3 contains 15 residues. Germline assignment: CDR1 DFQATT and CDR2 SNEGSKA (reference sequence). V was cut by 6 bases and J by 2 bases, with 18 bases left in between. CDR3 nucleotides: TGCAGTGCAAGGGACAACGCCAAATCCACAGATACGCAGTATTTT. Translation gives CSARDNAKSTDTQYF.

This clonotype has a count of ten or more. The chain uses TRBV20-1 and TRBJ2-5, with TRBD2 as a possible D gene (6 bases). The CDR3 length is 16 residues. Germline V gene sequence: CDR1 DFQATT, CDR2 SNEGSKA (reference sequence). Trimming removed 4 bases at V and 0 bases at J, with 18 bases between. The chain's CDR3 is CSATPRRGRYQETQYF. CDR3 DNA sequence: TGCAGTGCTACCCCTCGGCGGGGCAGGTACCAAGAGACCCAGTACTTC.

This clonotype has a handful of counts. The chain uses TRBV20-1 and TRBJ2-1; the D gene is possibly TRBD1 (6 bases). Germline CDR1 reads DFQATT; CDR2 reads SNEGSKA (reference sequence). Trimming shortened V by 3 bases and J by 12 bases, and 18 bases separated the two germline ends. This CDR3 comprises 13 residues. CDR3 loop: CSASRPEGVGQFF. The DNA for the CDR3 is TGCAGTGCTAGCCGGCCCGAGGGGGTTGGGCAGTTCTTC.

This clonotype was recorded at least ten times. The chain couples TRBV2 to TRBJ2-3, with 8 positions matching TRBD2. CDR3 length: 15 residues. Germline CDR1 SNHLY, CDR2 FYNNEI. Trimming removed 4 bases from V and 4 bases from J; junction bases left unmatched: 7. The CDR3 loop reads CASSAVPGGADTQYF. For the CDR3, the DNA is TGTGCCAGCAGTGCGGTGCCGGGGGGGGCAGATACGCAGTATTTT.

There are many counts of this clonotype. CDR3 sequence (DNA): TGTGCCAGCAGAGCGTCCGGACAGACAAAAGAGACCCAGTACTTC. Translated, it gives CASRASGQTKETQYF. This chain links TRBV6-6 with TRBJ2-5; possibly TRBD1 for D (6 bases). Between the trimmed V and J ends, which lost 6 bases and 3 bases, there was a span of 17 bases. The V gene's germline CDR1 is MNHNY and CDR2 SVGAGI (reference sequence). The CDR3 is 15 amino acids.

This clonotype was seen repeatedly, ten times or more. The V gene is TRBV29-1, the J gene TRBJ2-3; the D is unclear. With 4 bases removed from V and 1 base from J, the gap between germline ends came to 9 bases. In germline, CDR1 is SQVTM, CDR2 ANQGSEA. CDR3 length: 13 amino acids. CDR3 sequence: CSVGVLRTDTQYF. In nucleotides, the CDR3 is TGCAGCGTTGGGGTGCTCCGCACAGATACGCAGTATTTT.